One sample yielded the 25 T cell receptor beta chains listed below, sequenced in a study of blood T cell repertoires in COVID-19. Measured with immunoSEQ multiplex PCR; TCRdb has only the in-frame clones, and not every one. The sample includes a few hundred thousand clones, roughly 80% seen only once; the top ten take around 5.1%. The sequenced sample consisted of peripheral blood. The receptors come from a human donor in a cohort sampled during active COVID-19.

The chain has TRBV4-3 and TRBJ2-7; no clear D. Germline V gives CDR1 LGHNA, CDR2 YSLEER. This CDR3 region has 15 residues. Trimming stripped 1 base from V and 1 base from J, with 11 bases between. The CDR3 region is CASSQAKRASYEQYF. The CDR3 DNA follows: TGCGCCAGCAGCCAAGCCAAGCGTGCGTCCTACGAGCAGTACTTC.

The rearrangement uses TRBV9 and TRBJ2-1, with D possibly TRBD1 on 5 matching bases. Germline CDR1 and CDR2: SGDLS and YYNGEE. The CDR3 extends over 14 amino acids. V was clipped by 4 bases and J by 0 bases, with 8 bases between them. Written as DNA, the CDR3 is TGTGCCAGCAGCCCCAGGGTCTCCTACAATGAGCAGTTCTTC. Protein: CASSPRVSYNEQFF. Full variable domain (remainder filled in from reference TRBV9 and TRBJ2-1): DSGVTQTPKHLITATGQRVTLRCSPRSGDLSVYWYQQSLDQGLQFLIQYYNGEERAKGNILERFSAQQFPDLHSELNLSSLELGDSALYFCASSPRVSYNEQFFGPGTRLTVL.

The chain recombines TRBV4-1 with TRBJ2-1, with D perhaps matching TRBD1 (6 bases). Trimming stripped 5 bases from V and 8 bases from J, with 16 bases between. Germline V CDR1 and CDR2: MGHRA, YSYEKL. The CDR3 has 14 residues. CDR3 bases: TGCGCCAGCAGCAGACGACAGGAATACGATGAGCAGTTCTTC. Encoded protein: CASSRRQEYDEQFF.

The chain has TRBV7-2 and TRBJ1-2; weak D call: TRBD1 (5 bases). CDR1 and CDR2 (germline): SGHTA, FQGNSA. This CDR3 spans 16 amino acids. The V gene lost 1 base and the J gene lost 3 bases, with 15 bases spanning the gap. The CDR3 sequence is CASSLGWGGKDYGYTF. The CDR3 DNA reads TGTGCCAGCAGCTTAGGTTGGGGGGGGAAAGACTATGGCTACACCTTC.

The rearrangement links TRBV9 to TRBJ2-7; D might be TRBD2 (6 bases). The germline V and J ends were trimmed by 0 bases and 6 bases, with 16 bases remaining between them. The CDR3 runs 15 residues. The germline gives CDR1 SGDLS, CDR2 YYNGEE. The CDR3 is CASSVVEGVAVEQYF. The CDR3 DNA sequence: TGTGCCAGCAGCGTAGTCGAGGGAGTAGCGGTCGAGCAGTACTTC. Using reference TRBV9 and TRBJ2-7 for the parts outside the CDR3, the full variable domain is DSGVTQTPKHLITATGQRVTLRCSPRSGDLSVYWYQQSLDQGLQFLIQYYNGEERAKGNILERFSAQQFPDLHSELNLSSLELGDSALYFCASSVVEGVAVEQYFGPGTRLTVT.

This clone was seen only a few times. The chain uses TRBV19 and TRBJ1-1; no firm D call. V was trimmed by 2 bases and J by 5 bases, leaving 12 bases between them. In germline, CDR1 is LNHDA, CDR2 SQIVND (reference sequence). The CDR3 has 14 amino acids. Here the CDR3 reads CASSISGVGTEAFF. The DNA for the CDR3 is TGTGCCAGTAGTATATCCGGGGTAGGTACTGAAGCTTTCTTT.

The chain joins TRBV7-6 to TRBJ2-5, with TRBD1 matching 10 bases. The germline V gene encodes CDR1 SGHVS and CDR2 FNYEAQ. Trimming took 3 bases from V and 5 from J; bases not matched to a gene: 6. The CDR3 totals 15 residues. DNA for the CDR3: TGTGCCAGCAGCTTCACCGACAGGGGGCTGGAGACCCAGTACTTC. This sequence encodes CASSFTDRGLETQYF.

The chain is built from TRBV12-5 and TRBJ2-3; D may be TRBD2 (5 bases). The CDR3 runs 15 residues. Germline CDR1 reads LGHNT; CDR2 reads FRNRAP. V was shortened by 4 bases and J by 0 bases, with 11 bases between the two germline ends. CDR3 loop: CASGSGRTSTDTQYF. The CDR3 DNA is TGTGCTAGTGGTTCCGGACGGACTAGCACAGATACGCAGTATTTT.

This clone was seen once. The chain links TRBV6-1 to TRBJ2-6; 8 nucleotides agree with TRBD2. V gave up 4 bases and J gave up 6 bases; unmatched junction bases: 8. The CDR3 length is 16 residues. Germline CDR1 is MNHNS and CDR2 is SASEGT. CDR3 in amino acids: CASSVRGEGVANVLTF. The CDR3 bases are TGTGCCAGCAGTGTGCGGGGGGAGGGAGTGGCCAACGTCCTGACTTTC.

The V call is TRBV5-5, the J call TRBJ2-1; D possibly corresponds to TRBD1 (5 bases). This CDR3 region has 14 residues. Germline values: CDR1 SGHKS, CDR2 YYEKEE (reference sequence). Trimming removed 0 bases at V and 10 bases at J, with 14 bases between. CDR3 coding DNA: TGTGCCAGCAGCTTGGTTGCGACAGTCGGAGAGCAGTTCTTC. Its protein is CASSLVATVGEQFF.

CDR3 DNA sequence: TGTGCCAGCAGTTTAGGACTAGCTCCAAGAGATACGCAGTATTTT. It translates to CASSLGLAPRDTQYF. The chain employs TRBV28 and TRBJ2-3; 8 bases are a match to TRBD2. The ends lost 2 bases at V and 5 bases at J; junction bases unmatched: 6. The length of the CDR3 is 15 residues. From germline, CDR1 is MDHEN and CDR2 SYDVKM.

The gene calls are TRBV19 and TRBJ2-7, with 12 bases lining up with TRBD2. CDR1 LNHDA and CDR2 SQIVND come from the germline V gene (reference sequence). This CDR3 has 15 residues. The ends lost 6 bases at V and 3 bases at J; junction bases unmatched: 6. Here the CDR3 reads CASSRGGLAGYEQYF. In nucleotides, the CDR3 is TGTGCCAGTAGCCGCGGGGGACTAGCGGGCTACGAGCAGTACTTC.

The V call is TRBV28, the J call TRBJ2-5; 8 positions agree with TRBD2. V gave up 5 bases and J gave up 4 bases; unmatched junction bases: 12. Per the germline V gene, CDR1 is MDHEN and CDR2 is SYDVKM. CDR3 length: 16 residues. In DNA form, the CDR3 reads TGTGCCAGCAGTGAAATAACCGGGACTAGAGGAGAGACCCAGTACTTC. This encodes CASSEITGTRGETQYF.

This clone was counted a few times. The CDR3 nucleotides read TGTGCCAGCAGTTTAATAAACCCGAGTCAACCCCTCCACTTT. Protein: CASSLINPSQPLHF. J is TRBJ1-6 and V is TRBV27; no clear D. Germline CDR1 is MNHEY and CDR2 is SMNVEV (reference sequence). This CDR3 is 14 amino acids long. Trimming shortened V by 2 bases and J by 12 bases, and 14 bases separated the two germline ends.

The chain's CDR3 is CASSRLAGGLADTQYF. The CDR3 DNA is TGTGCCAGCAGCCGACTAGCGGGAGGGTTAGCGGATACGCAGTATTTT. This chain uses TRBV14 with TRBJ2-3; 14 positions agree with TRBD2. The CDR3 length is 16 residues. V lost 4 bases, J lost 6 bases, and 6 bases stayed unmatched. Germline V gives CDR1 SGHDN, CDR2 FVKESK. Together with reference TRBV14 and TRBJ2-3, the CDR3 gives the full variable domain: EAGVTQFPSHSVIEKGQTVTLRCDPISGHDNLYWYRRVMGKEIKFLLHFVKESKQDESGMPNNRFLAERTGGTYSTLKVQPAELEDSGVYFCASSRLAGGLADTQYFGPGTRLTVL.

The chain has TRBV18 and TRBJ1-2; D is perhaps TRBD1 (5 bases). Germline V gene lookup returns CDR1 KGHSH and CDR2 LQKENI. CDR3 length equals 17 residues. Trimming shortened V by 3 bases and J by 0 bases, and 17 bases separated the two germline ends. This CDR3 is CASSPLRGGEANYGYTF. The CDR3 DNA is TGTGCCAGCTCACCCCTCCGGGGGGGAGAAGCTAACTATGGCTACACCTTC.

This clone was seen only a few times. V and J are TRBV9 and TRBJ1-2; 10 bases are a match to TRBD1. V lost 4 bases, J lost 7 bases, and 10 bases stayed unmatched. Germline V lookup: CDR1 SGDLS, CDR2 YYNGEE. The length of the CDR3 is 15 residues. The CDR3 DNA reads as TGTGCCAGCAGCATAACCGACAGGGGGCGCGGTGGCTACACCTTC. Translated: CASSITDRGRGGYTF.

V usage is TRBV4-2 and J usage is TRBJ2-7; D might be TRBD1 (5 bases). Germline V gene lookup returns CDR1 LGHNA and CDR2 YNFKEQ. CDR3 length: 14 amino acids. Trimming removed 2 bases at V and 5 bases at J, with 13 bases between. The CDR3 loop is CASSQQRQWDEQYF. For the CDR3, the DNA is TGTGCCAGCAGCCAACAAAGACAGTGGGACGAGCAGTACTTC.

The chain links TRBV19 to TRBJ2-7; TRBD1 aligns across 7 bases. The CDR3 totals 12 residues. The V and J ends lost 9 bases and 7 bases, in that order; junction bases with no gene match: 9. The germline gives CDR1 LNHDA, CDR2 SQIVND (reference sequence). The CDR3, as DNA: TGTGCCAGCAACGACAGGGCAGGGGAGCAGTACTTC. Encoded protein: CASNDRAGEQYF.

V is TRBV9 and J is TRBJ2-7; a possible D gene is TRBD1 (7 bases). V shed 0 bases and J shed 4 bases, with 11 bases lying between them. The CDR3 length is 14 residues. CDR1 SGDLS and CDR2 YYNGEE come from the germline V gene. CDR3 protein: CASSVAAGGYEQYF. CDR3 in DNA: TGTGCCAGCAGCGTAGCGGCAGGGGGGTACGAGCAGTACTTC. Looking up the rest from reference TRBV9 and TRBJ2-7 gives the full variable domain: DSGVTQTPKHLITATGQRVTLRCSPRSGDLSVYWYQQSLDQGLQFLIQYYNGEERAKGNILERFSAQQFPDLHSELNLSSLELGDSALYFCASSVAAGGYEQYFGPGTRLTVT.

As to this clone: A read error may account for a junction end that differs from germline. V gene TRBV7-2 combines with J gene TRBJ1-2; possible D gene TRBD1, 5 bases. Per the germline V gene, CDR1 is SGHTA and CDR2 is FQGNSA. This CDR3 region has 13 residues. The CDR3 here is CASSSLRDRTVPF. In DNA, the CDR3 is TGTGCCAGCAGCTCCCTGCGGGACCGCACCGTACCCTTC.

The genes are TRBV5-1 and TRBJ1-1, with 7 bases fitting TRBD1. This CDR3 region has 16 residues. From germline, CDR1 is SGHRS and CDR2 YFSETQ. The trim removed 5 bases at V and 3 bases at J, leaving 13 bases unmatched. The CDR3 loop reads CASRGQVGMGDTEAFF. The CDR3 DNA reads TGCGCCAGCAGAGGACAGGTAGGAATGGGCGACACTGAAGCTTTCTTT.

CDR3 nucleotides: TGCGCCAGCAGCTTTCCCGGGACAGATACGCAGTATTTT. Its protein is CASSFPGTDTQYF. The chain uses TRBV5-1 and TRBJ2-3; D unresolved. The CDR3 has 13 amino acids. The germline CDR1 and CDR2 sequences are SGHRS and YFSETQ. V lost 2 bases and J lost 3, with 7 bases in between. The full variable domain, rest sourced from reference TRBV5-1 and TRBJ2-3, is KAGVTQTPRYLIKTRGQQVTLSCSPISGHRSVSWYQQTPGQGLQFLFEYFSETQRNKGNFPGRFSGRQFSNSRSEMNVSTLELGDSALYLCASSFPGTDTQYFGPGTRLTVL.

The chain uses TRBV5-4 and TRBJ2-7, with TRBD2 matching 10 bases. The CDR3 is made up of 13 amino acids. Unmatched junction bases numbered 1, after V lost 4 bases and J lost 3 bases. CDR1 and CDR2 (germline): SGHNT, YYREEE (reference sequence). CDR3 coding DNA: TGTGCCAGCAGCCGGACTAGCGGCTACGAGCAGTACTTC. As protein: CASSRTSGYEQYF.

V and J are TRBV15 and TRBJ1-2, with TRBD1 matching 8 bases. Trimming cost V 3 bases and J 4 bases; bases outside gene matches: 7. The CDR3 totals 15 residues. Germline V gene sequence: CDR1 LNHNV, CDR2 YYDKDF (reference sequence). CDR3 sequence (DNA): TGTGCCACCAGCAGCCGACAGGGGAGATCCTATGGCTACACCTTC. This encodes CATSSRQGRSYGYTF.